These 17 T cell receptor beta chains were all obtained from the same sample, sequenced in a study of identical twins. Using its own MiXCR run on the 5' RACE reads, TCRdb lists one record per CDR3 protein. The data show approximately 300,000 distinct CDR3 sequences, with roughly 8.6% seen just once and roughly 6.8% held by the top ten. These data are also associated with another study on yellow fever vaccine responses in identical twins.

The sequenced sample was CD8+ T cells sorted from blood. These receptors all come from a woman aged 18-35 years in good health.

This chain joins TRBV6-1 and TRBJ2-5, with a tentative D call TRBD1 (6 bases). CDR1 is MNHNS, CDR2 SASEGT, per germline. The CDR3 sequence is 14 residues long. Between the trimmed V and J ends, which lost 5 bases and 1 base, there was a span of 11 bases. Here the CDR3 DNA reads TGTGCCAGCAGTCCCACAGGGCCCCAAGAGACCCAGTACTTC. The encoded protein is CASSPTGPQETQYF.

CDR3 sequence: CASSVGGTMPYEQYF. The CDR3 DNA follows: TGTGCCAGCAGCGTAGGGGGGACGATGCCTTACGAGCAGTACTTC. The chain links TRBV9 to TRBJ2-7; D is perhaps TRBD1 or TRBD2 (5 bases each). The germline CDR1 and CDR2 sequences are SGDLS and YYNGEE. V was pared by 0 bases and J by 4 bases, with 14 bases between. CDR3 length equals 15 residues.

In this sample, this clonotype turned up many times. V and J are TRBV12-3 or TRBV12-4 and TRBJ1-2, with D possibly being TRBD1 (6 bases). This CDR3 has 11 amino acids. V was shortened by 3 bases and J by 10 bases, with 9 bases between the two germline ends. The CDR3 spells CASSFGGPYTF. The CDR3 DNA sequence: TGTGCCAGCAGTTTCGGGGGCCCCTACACCTTC.

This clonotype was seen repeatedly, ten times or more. DNA of the CDR3: TGCAGTGCTAGACGTCCGGGACTAGCGGATTACAATGAGCAGTTCTTC. Its protein is CSARRPGLADYNEQFF. This chain joins TRBV20-1 and TRBJ2-1; 11 nucleotides agree with TRBD2. The CDR3 spans 16 residues. The J segment lost 4 bases and the V segment lost 2 bases, leaving 7 bases of the junction unmatched. Germline values: CDR1 DFQATT, CDR2 SNEGSKA (reference sequence).

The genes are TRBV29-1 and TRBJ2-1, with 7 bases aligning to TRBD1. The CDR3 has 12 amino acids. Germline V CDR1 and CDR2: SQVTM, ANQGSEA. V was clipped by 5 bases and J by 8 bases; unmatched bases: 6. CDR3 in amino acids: CSVTPGGDEQFF. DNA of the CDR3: TGCAGCGTTACGCCAGGGGGTGATGAGCAGTTCTTC.

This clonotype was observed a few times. The CDR3 reads CASSSPGQTNHYGYTF. As DNA, the CDR3 is TGTGCCAGCAGCTCTCCTGGACAGACGAACCACTATGGCTACACCTTC. The chain recombines TRBV5-5 with TRBJ1-2; possibly TRBD1 for D (6 bases). CDR1 SGHKS and CDR2 YYEKEE come from the germline V gene (reference sequence). V shed 3 bases and J shed 3 bases, with 18 bases lying between them. This CDR3 is built from 16 residues.

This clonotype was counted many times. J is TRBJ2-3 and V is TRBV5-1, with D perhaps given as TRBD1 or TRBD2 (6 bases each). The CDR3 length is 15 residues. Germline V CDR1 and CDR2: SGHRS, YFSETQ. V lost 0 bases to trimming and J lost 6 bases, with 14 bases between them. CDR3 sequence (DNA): TGCGCCAGCAGCTTGGGACCTACGGGGGCGGATACGCAGTATTTT. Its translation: CASSLGPTGADTQYF.

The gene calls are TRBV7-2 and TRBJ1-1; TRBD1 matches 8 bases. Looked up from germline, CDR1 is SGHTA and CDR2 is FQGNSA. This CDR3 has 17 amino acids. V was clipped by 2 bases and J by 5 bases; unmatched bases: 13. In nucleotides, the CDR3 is TGTGCCAGCAGCTTACGTGGTCAGGGGGCGCGTCGGACTGAAGCTTTCTTT. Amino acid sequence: CASSLRGQGARRTEAFF.

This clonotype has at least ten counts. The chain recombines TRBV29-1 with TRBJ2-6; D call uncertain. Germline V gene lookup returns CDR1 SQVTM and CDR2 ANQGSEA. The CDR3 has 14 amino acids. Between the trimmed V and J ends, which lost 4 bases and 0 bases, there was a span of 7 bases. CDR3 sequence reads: CSVGYSSGANVLTF. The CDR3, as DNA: TGCAGCGTTGGGTATAGCTCTGGGGCCAACGTCCTGACTTTC.

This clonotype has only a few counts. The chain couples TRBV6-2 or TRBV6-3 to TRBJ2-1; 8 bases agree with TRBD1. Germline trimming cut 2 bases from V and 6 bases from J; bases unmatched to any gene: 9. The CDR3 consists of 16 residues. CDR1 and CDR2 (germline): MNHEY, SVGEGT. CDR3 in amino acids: CASSYPGQGSPNEQFF. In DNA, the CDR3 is TGTGCCAGCAGTTACCCTGGACAGGGCTCGCCCAATGAGCAGTTCTTC.

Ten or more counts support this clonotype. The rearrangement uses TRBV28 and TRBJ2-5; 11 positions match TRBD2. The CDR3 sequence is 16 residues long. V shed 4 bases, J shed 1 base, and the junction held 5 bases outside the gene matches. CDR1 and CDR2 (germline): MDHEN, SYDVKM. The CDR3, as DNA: TGTGCCAGCAGTTCTAGACTAGCGGGATTCCAAGAGACCCAGTACTTC. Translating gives CASSSRLAGFQETQYF.

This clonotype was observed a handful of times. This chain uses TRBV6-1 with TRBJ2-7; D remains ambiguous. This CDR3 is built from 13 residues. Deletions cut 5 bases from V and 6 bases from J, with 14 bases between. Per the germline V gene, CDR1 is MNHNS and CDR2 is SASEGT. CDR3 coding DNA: TGTGCCAGCAGTCCAATGACTCTCTCCGAGCAGTACTTC. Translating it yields CASSPMTLSEQYF.

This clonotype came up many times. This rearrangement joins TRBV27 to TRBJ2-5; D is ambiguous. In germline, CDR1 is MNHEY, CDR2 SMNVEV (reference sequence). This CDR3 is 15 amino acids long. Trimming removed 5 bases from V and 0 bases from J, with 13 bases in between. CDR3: CASSPENQYQETQYF. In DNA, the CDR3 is TGTGCCAGCAGTCCAGAGAACCAGTACCAAGAGACCCAGTACTTC.

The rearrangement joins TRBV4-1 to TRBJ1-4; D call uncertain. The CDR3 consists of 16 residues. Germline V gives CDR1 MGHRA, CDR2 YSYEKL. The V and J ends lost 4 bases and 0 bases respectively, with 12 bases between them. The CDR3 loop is CASSPLQAATNEKLFF. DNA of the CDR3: TGCGCCAGCAGCCCACTTCAAGCTGCAACTAATGAAAAACTGTTTTTT.

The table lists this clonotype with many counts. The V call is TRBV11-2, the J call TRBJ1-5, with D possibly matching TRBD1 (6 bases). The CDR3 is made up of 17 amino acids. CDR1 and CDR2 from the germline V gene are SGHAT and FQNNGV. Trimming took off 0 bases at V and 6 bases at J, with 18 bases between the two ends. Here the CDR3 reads CASSLDVGGGLGQPQHF. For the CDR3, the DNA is TGTGCCAGCAGCTTAGATGTGGGTGGGGGGCTCGGTCAGCCCCAGCATTTT.

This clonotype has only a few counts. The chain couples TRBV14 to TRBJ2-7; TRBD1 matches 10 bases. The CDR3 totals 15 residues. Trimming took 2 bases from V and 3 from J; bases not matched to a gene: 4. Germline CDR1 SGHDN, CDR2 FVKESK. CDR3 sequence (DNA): TGTGCCAGCAGCCAAATGGACAGGGGGGACTACGAGCAGTACTTC. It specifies CASSQMDRGDYEQYF.

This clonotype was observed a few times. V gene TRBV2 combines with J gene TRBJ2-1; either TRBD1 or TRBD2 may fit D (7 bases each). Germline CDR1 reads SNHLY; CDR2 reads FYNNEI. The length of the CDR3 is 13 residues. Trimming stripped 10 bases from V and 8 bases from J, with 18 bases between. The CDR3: CATTGEGADEQFF. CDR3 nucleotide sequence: TGTGCCACCACGGGGGAGGGGGCAGATGAGCAGTTCTTC.